Shown below are 18 T cell receptor beta chains from a single sample sequenced in a study of T-cell memory formation after mild COVID-19. TCRdb reprocessed the 5' RACE reads via MiXCR and lists one record per CDR3 protein. The table lists just under 550,000 distinct CDR3 sequences, roughly 20% of them singletons. The sample comprised PBMCs or a T cell subset sorted from them (not recorded which). The receptor set was obtained from an adult woman who had mild COVID-19 (a few samples of this study predate the infection). Cell type and time point are not known.

The V call is TRBV6-5, the J call TRBJ2-1; the D is unclear. Looked up from germline, CDR1 is MNHEY and CDR2 is SVGAGI. V was trimmed by 1 base and J by 8 bases, leaving 9 bases between them. This CDR3 has 13 amino acids. Here the CDR3 DNA reads TGTGCCAGCAGTTACTTAGCAGAATATGAGCAGTTCTTC. Amino acids: CASSYLAEYEQFF.

The V call is TRBV12-3 or TRBV12-4, the J call TRBJ2-1; 12 nucleotides line up with TRBD2. V trimming: 5 bases; J trimming: 8 bases; junction bases outside the gene matches: 7. This CDR3 is 15 amino acids long. The CDR3 DNA sequence: TGTGCCAGCAGTCGACTAGCGGGGGCTTGGGATGAGCAGTTCTTC. This encodes CASSRLAGAWDEQFF.

This clonotype was seen more than once but under ten times. The chain employs TRBV12-3 or TRBV12-4 and TRBJ1-1; D remains unclear. The V and J ends lost 1 base and 1 base respectively, with 10 bases between them. The CDR3 length is 15 residues. In nucleotides, the CDR3 is TGTGCCAGCAGTTTAGTTGGTCAGACGAACACTGAAGCTTTCTTT. Residues: CASSLVGQTNTEAFF.

This clonotype was detected a few times. The V and J genes are TRBV20-1 and TRBJ1-5, with D unresolved. CDR1 and CDR2 (germline): DFQATT, SNEGSKA (reference sequence). V dropped 1 base and J dropped 0 bases, with 10 bases sitting between them. This CDR3 comprises 15 residues. The CDR3 reads CSARVRGYSNQPQHF. CDR3 DNA: TGCAGTGCTAGAGTCCGGGGTTATAGCAATCAGCCCCAGCATTTT.

This chain uses TRBV20-1 with TRBJ2-1; TRBD1 matches 7 bases. The CDR3 contains 13 residues. Germline loops: CDR1 DFQATT, CDR2 SNEGSKA (reference sequence). Losses at the gene ends were 0 bases for V and 6 bases for J; bases not matched to a gene: 2. The CDR3 region is CSAREDRVNEQFF. In DNA form, the CDR3 reads TGCAGTGCTAGAGAAGACAGGGTCAATGAGCAGTTCTTC.

This clonotype was found a few times. This chain connects TRBV24-1 to TRBJ2-3; 11 bases fit TRBD2. The CDR3 runs 17 residues. V trimming: 3 bases; J trimming: 2 bases; junction bases outside the gene matches: 6. Germline CDR1 and CDR2: KGHDR and SFDVKD. CDR3 in DNA: TGTGCCACCAGTGATCCCTCTAGCGGGGGGTACACAGATACGCAGTATTTT. Its translation is CATSDPSSGGYTDTQYF.

The sample holds a few counts of this clonotype. The chain recombines TRBV24-1 with TRBJ2-1, with 9 bases that match TRBD1. Germline loops: CDR1 KGHDR, CDR2 SFDVKD. Germline trimming cut 5 bases from V and 8 bases from J; bases unmatched to any gene: 12. This CDR3 is 16 amino acids long. The chain's CDR3 is CATSAGTGYLGDEQFF. CDR3 nucleotides: TGTGCCACCAGTGCCGGGACAGGGTACTTGGGCGATGAGCAGTTCTTC.

The chain recombines TRBV7-9 with TRBJ2-1, with 11 bases matching TRBD2. The CDR3 totals 16 residues. Looked up from germline, CDR1 is SEHNR and CDR2 is FQNEAQ (reference sequence). V shed 4 bases, J shed 5 bases, and the junction held 7 bases outside the gene matches. CDR3 residues: CASSSPTSGTDNEQFF. The CDR3 DNA reads TGTGCCAGCAGCTCTCCGACTAGCGGGACTGACAATGAGCAGTTCTTC. The complete variable domain, with remaining parts taken from reference TRBV7-9 and TRBJ2-1, reads DTGVSQNPRHKITKRGQNVTFRCDPISEHNRLYWYRQTLGQGPEFLTYFQNEAQLEKSRLLSDRFSAERPKGSFSTLEIQRTEQGDSAMYLCASSSPTSGTDNEQFFGPGTRLTVL.

This clonotype turned up a few times. This sequence joins TRBV6-1 and TRBJ2-3; D may match TRBD1 or TRBD2 (6 bases each). Trimming stripped 2 bases from V and 2 bases from J, with 11 bases between. The length of the CDR3 is 15 residues. Germline assignment: CDR1 MNHNS and CDR2 SASEGT. CDR3 bases: TGTGCCAGCAGTGAATCGGGGGCCCCCACAGATACGCAGTATTTT. Residues: CASSESGAPTDTQYF.

The gene calls are TRBV7-9 and TRBJ1-5, with TRBD1 matching 8 bases. Germline assignment: CDR1 SEHNR and CDR2 FQNEAQ (reference sequence). V was clipped by 0 bases and J by 7 bases; unmatched bases: 8. The CDR3 sequence is 16 residues long. CDR3 in amino acids: CASSLAAGGLGQPQHF. Here the CDR3 DNA reads TGTGCCAGCAGCTTAGCGGCAGGGGGCTTGGGACAGCCCCAGCATTTT.

The CDR3 sequence is CASSWRLATEQFF. As DNA, the CDR3 is TGCGCCAGCAGCTGGAGACTAGCAACTGAGCAGTTCTTC. The chain links TRBV5-1 to TRBJ2-1, with 7 positions matching TRBD2. Germline V gene lookup returns CDR1 SGHRS and CDR2 YFSETQ. Germline trimming cut 3 bases from V and 9 bases from J; bases unmatched to any gene: 6. This CDR3 has 13 residues.

The V call is TRBV5-5, the J call TRBJ2-7, with D possibly called TRBD1 or TRBD2 (5 bases each). V lost 5 bases, J lost 5 bases, and 20 bases lay in between. CDR3 size: 15 residues. The germline CDR1 and CDR2 sequences are SGHKS and YYEKEE (reference sequence). The CDR3, as DNA: TGTGCCAGCAGGTCACTGGACTTGGGGGTAGACGAGCAGTACTTC. This encodes CASRSLDLGVDEQYF.

This clonotype was observed a few times. The chain carries TRBV6-5 and TRBJ2-1; 10 bases align to TRBD2. Per the germline V gene, CDR1 is MNHEY and CDR2 is SVGAGI. CDR3 length: 15 amino acids. With 4 bases clipped from V and 7 bases from J, the junction kept 7 bases outside the gene matches. The CDR3 region has the DNA TGTGCCAGCAGTTCGGCCCCGGGACTAGCGAATGAGCAGTTCTTC. Translating gives CASSSAPGLANEQFF.

This clonotype has more than one count but fewer than ten. The chain joins TRBV29-1 to TRBJ2-3; D call uncertain. Germline V CDR1 and CDR2: SQVTM, ANQGSEA. This CDR3 is built from 14 residues. V shed 3 bases and J shed 4 bases, with 14 bases lying between them. CDR3 region: CSVDGQMSPDTQYF. CDR3 bases: TGCAGCGTTGATGGCCAAATGAGCCCAGATACGCAGTATTTT.

This clonotype was recorded a few times. The chain combines TRBV6-2 or TRBV6-3 with TRBJ2-1, with D possibly TRBD2 on 6 matching bases. CDR1 and CDR2 (germline): MNHEY, SVGEGT. V was clipped by 7 bases and J by 5 bases, with 18 bases between them. CDR3 length equals 15 residues. CDR3 DNA sequence: TGTGCCAGCACCCCCTCGGGGCGGGACCACAATGAGCAGTTCTTC. Protein product: CASTPSGRDHNEQFF.

The chain employs TRBV28 and TRBJ2-1; 12 bases agree with TRBD2. The CDR3 loop spans 17 amino acids. The V gene's germline CDR1 is MDHEN and CDR2 SYDVKM. Trimming cost V 7 bases and J 2 bases; bases outside gene matches: 9. CDR3 sequence reads: CASTTLAGGGPYNEQFF. CDR3 coding DNA: TGTGCCAGCACCACACTAGCGGGGGGAGGCCCCTACAATGAGCAGTTCTTC. Full variable domain (missing parts from reference TRBV28 and TRBJ2-1): DVKVTQSSRYLVKRTGEKVFLECVQDMDHENMFWYRQDPGLGLRLIYFSYDVKMKEKGDIPEGYSVSREKKERFSLILESASTNQTSMYLCASTTLAGGGPYNEQFFGPGTRLTVL.

The gene calls are TRBV7-9 and TRBJ2-5; D may be TRBD1 (6 bases). The germline CDR1 and CDR2 sequences are SEHNR and FQNEAQ (reference sequence). The CDR3 extends over 15 amino acids. Trimming removed 2 bases from V and 4 bases from J, with 14 bases in between. CDR3 sequence (DNA): TGTGCCAGCAGCTTATCTCCGTCAGGGGCAGAGACCCAGTACTTC. Its translation is CASSLSPSGAETQYF.

The V gene is TRBV4-1, the J gene TRBJ1-1, with a tentative D call TRBD1 (5 bases). The CDR3 is 15 amino acids. CDR1 and CDR2 from the germline V gene are MGHRA and YSYEKL. The ends were cut back, 0 bases at V and 0 bases at J, with 8 bases in the middle. This CDR3 is CASSQDRDLNTEAFF. The CDR3 region has the DNA TGCGCCAGCAGCCAAGATCGGGACCTGAACACTGAAGCTTTCTTT.